This T cell receptor (beta chain) was documented in a study of shared clonotypes between healthy human individuals. The data were produced by immunoSEQ multiplex PCR, yet TCRdb's version contains in-frame clones alone and is incomplete. The data hold approximately 1.9 million clones, with over 85% observed a single time. Deletions cut 5 bases from V and 0 bases from J, with 14 bases between. This CDR3 has 15 residues. Germline V gene lookup returns CDR1 SGHTS and CDR2 YDEGEE. Terminally differentiated effector memory CD45RA+ cells were left out of the naive CD8 fraction, which was CD45RO-negative and positively selected for CCR7.

Specimen: naive CD8+ T cells from PBMCs. V is TRBV5-8 and J is TRBJ1-1, with D uncertain. The sequence derives from a young man in good health. Some clones in this sample may be carry-over from other donors' samples. The CDR3 here is CASRVDGYMNTEAFF. As DNA, the CDR3 is TGTGCCAGCAGAGTGGACGGGTACATGAACACTGAAGCTTTCTTT.